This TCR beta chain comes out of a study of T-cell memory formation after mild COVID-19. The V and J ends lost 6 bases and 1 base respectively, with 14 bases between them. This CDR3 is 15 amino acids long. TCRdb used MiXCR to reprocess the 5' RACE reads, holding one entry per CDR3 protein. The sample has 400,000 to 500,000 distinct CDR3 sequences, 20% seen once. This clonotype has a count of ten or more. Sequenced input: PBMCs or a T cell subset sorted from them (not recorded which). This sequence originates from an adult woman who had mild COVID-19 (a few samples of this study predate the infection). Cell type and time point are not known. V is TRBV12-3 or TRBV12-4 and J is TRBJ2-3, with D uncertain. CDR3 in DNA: TGTGCCAGCAGCCTAGGGTTGATTGGCACAGATACGCAGTATTTT. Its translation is CASSLGLIGTDTQYF.